The rows below give T cell receptor beta chains drawn from one sample of a study of blood T cells in healthy people across ages. Each CDR3 protein is one row after TCRdb ran MiXCR on the 5' RACE reads. The sample carries some 710,000 distinct CDR3 sequences, around a fifth recorded once. Specimen: blood. These receptors came from an older man in good health. Both conserved end residues are part of each CDR3. D genes are given only for firm matches. For some rows the clone size is stated as once, few or many, or as a class when expanded; others skip it.

abundance,d_gene,j_gene,v_gene,CDR3aa,CDR3nt
-,-,TRBJ2-7,TRBV2,CASSPSTSEQYF,TGTGCCAGCAGTCCCTCTACCTCCGAGCAGTACTTC
few,TRBD2,TRBJ2-1,TRBV9,CASSAAPGLASEQFF,TGTGCCAGCAGCGCGGCTCCGGGACTAGCAAGTGAGCAGTTCTTC
few,-,TRBJ1-1,TRBV25-1,CASSDHRDNTEAFF,TGTGCCAGCAGTGACCACAGGGATAATACTGAAGCTTTCTTT
few,TRBD2,TRBJ2-1,TRBV12-3/TRBV12-4,CASSSLAGVRNEQFF,TGTGCCAGCAGTTCGCTCGCGGGAGTTCGGAATGAGCAGTTCTTC
-,-,TRBJ1-4,TRBV11-2,CASSSDGTTNEKLFF,TGTGCCAGCAGCTCCGATGGGACAACTAATGAAAAACTGTTTTTT
few,-,TRBJ2-1,TRBV4-3,CASSQGPGLSLFF,TGCGCCAGCAGCCAAGGGCCGGGCCTAAGCCTGTTCTTC
-,TRBD1,TRBJ2-1,TRBV6-1,CASSHRRQGSVNEQFF,TGTGCCAGCAGCCACAGGCGACAGGGGAGTGTGAATGAGCAGTTCTTC
-,-,TRBJ1-1,TRBV30,CAWRYGRVVAFF,TGTGCCTGGAGGTACGGGCGGGTGGTAGCTTTCTTT
few,-,TRBJ2-1,TRBV3-1,CASRSAGSSGSSYNEQFF,TGTGCCAGCAGATCGGCCGGTAGTTCGGGTAGCTCCTACAATGAGCAGTTCTTC
-,-,TRBJ2-7,TRBV29-1,CSVFSTVTYEQYF,TGCAGCGTTTTTTCGACAGTGACCTACGAGCAGTACTTC
few,TRBD2,TRBJ2-2,TRBV12-3/TRBV12-4,CASSFWRGVTGELFF,TGTGCCAGCAGTTTCTGGCGGGGGGTCACCGGGGAGCTGTTTTTT
few,-,TRBJ1-6,TRBV5-1,CASSLEINNSPLHF,TGCGCCAGCAGCTTAGAGATAAACAATTCACCCCTCCACTTT
few,-,TRBJ1-1,TRBV5-1,CASSRESNTEAFF,TGCGCCAGCAGTCGGGAGAGCAACACTGAAGCTTTCTTT
many,TRBD1,TRBJ2-1,TRBV14,CASSRGQGVSYNEQFF,TGTGCCAGCAGCCGGGGACAGGGGGTTTCCTACAATGAGCAGTTCTTC
few,-,TRBJ2-1,TRBV7-9,CASSPPPTGMDNEQFF,TGTGCCAGCAGCCCCCCCCCCACAGGGATGGACAATGAGCAGTTCTTC
-,-,TRBJ2-7,TRBV20-1,CSAGPVQWSSYEQYF,TGCAGTGCCGGCCCGGTTCAGTGGAGCTCCTACGAGCAGTACTTC
-,TRBD2,TRBJ2-2,TRBV7-8,CASSLFSGGETGELFF,TGTGCCAGCAGCTTATTTAGCGGGGGGGAAACCGGGGAGCTGTTTTTT
-,TRBD2,TRBJ2-5,TRBV11-2,CASSFTFPLAGGRVQETQYF,TGTGCCAGCAGCTTTACATTCCCCCTAGCGGGGGGCAGGGTTCAAGAGACCCAGTACTTC
-,-,TRBJ2-1,TRBV2,CACLWWKNNEQLF,TGTGCCTGCTTATGGTGGAAGAACAATGAGCAGTTATTC
-,TRBD1,TRBJ1-2,TRBV20-1,CSGGGTGGDGYTF,TGCAGTGGAGGGGGGACAGGGGGCGATGGCTACACCTTC
few,-,TRBJ2-4,TRBV7-2,CASSPGGTGGNIQYF,TGTGCCAGCAGCCCAGGAGGGACTGGGGGAAACATTCAGTACTTC
-,-,TRBJ1-4,TRBV9,CASSPNIATNEKLFF,TGTGCCAGCAGCCCCAACATTGCAACTAATGAAAAACTGTTTTTT
-,TRBD2,TRBJ2-1,TRBV5-1,CASSSSSGGNEQFF,TGCGCCAGCAGCTCATCTAGCGGGGGCAATGAGCAGTTCTTC
-,-,TRBJ1-1,TRBV2,CASSDRGEATEAFF,TGTGCCAGCAGCGACAGAGGGGAGGCCACTGAAGCTTTCTTT
-,-,TRBJ2-1,TRBV5-1,CASSLAWGAGNDNEQFF,TGCGCCAGCAGCTTGGCTTGGGGGGCGGGAAACGACAATGAGCAGTTCTTC
few,-,TRBJ1-2,TRBV5-1,CASSLGTPTNYGYTF,TGCGCCAGCAGCTTGGGCACACCTACTAACTATGGCTACACCTTC
few,TRBD1,TRBJ1-3,TRBV20-1,CSATDRGSGNTIYF,TGCAGTGCAACCGACAGGGGGTCAGGAAACACCATATATTTT
few,-,TRBJ2-5,TRBV3-1,CASSQELAQETQYF,TGTGCCAGCAGCCAAGAACTAGCCCAAGAGACCCAGTACTTC
few,TRBD1,TRBJ1-5,TRBV29-1,CSVGGVGGGSNQPQHF,TGCAGCGTTGGGGGGGTAGGGGGCGGAAGCAATCAGCCCCAGCATTTT